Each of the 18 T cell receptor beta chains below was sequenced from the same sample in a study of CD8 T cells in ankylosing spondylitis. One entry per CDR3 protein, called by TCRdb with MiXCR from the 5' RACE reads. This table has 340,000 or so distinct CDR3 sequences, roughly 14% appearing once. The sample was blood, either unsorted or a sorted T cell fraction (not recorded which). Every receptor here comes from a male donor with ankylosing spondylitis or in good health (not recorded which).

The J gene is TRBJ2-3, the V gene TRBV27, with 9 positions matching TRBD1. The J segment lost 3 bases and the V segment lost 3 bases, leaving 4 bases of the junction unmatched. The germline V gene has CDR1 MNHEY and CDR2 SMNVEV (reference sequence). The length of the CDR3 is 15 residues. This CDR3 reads CASSFSTGGTDTQYF. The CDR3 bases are TGTGCCAGCAGTTTCTCGACAGGGGGGACAGATACGCAGTATTTT.

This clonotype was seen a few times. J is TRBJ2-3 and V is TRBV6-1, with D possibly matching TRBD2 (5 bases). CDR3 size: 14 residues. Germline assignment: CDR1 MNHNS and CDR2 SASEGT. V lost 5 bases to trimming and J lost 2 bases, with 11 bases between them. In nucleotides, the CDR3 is TGTGCCAGCAGTCTAGGACTGTACACAGATACGCAGTATTTT. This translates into CASSLGLYTDTQYF.

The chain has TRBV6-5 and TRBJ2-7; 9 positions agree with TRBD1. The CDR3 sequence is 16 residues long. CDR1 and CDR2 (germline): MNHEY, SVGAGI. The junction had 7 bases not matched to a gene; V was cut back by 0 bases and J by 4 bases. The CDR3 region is CASSYSSIGQGYEQYF. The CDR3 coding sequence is TGTGCCAGCAGTTACTCGAGTATTGGACAGGGGTACGAGCAGTACTTC.

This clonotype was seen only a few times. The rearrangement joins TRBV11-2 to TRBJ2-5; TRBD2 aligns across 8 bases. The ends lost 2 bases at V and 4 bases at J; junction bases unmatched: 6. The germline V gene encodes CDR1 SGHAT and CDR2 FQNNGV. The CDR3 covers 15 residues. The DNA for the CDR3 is TGTGCCAGCAGCTTAAGTACGGGGGGGATAGAGACCCAGTACTTC. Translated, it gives CASSLSTGGIETQYF.

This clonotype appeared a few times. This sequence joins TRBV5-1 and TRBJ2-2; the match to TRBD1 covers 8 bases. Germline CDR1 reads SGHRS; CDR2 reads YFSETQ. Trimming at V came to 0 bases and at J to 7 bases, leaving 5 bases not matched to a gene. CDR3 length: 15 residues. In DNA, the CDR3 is TGCGCCAGCAGCTTGGATGCAGGGGGCGGCGGGGAGCTGTTTTTT. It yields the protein CASSLDAGGGGELFF. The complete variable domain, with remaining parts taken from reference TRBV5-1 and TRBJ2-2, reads KAGVTQTPRYLIKTRGQQVTLSCSPISGHRSVSWYQQTPGQGLQFLFEYFSETQRNKGNFPGRFSGRQFSNSRSEMNVSTLELGDSALYLCASSLDAGGGGELFFGEGSRLTVL.

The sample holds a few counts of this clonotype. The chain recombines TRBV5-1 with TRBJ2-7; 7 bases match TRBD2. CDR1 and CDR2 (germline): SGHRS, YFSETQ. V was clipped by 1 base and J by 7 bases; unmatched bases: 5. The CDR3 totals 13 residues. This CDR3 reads CASSLIGEGEQYF. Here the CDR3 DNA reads TGCGCCAGCAGCTTGATAGGGGAGGGGGAGCAGTACTTC.

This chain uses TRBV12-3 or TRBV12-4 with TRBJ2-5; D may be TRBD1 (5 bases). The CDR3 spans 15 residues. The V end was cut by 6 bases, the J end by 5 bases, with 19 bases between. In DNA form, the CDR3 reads TGTGCCAGCAGCTTGGTAGGGGCGCGAGGCGAGACCCAGTACTTC. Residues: CASSLVGARGETQYF.

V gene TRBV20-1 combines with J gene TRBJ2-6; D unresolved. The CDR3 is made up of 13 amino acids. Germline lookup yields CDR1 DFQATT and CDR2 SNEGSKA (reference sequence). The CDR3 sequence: CSVEYSGANVLTF. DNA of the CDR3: TGCAGCGTCGAGTACTCTGGGGCCAACGTCCTGACTTTC.

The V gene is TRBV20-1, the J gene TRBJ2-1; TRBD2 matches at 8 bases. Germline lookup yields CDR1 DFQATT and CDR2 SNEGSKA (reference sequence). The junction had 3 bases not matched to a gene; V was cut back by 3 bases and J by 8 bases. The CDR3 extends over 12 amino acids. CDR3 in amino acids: CSASGGADEQFF. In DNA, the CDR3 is TGCAGTGCTAGCGGGGGGGCGGATGAGCAGTTCTTC.

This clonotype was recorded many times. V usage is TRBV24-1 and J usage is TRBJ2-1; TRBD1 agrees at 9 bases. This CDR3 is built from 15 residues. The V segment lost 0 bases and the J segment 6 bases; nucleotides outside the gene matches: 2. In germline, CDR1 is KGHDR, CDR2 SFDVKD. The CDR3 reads CATSDLGTGINEQFF. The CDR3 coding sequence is TGTGCCACCAGTGATTTGGGGACAGGGATCAATGAGCAGTTCTTC.

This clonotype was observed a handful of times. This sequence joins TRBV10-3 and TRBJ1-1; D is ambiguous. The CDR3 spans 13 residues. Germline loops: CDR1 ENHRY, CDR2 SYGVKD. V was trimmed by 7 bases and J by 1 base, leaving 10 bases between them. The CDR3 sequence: CAITQTANTEAFF. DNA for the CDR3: TGTGCCATCACCCAGACCGCGAACACTGAAGCTTTCTTT.

This CDR3 is CATHLGVVYEQYF. As DNA, the CDR3 is TGTGCCACACACTTGGGAGTCGTCTACGAGCAGTACTTC. The rearrangement joins TRBV2 to TRBJ2-7; D possibly corresponds to TRBD2 (5 bases). CDR3 length: 13 amino acids. Trimming left V 10 bases short and J 3 bases short, with 16 bases between. Germline values: CDR1 SNHLY, CDR2 FYNNEI.

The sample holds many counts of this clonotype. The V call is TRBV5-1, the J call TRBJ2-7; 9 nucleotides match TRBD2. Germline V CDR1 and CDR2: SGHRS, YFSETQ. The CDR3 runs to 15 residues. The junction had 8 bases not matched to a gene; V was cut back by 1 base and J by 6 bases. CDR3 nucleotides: TGCGCCAGCAGCTTGAGTCAAATAGCGGGGGCCGAGCAGTACTTC. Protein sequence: CASSLSQIAGAEQYF.

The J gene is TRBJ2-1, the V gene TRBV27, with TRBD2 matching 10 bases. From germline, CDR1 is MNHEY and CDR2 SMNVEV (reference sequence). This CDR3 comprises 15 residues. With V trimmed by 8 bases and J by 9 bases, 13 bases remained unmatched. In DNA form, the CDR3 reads TGTGCCAGCCGGCGCTCTAGCGGGGGAGGAGGTGAGCAGTTCTTC. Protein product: CASRRSSGGGGEQFF.

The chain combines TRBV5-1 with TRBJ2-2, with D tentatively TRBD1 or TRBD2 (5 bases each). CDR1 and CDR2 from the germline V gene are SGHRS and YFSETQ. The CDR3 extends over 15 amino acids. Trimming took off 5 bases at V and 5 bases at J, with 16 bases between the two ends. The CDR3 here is CASRSLRGETGELFF. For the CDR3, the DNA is TGCGCCAGCAGGTCTTTGAGGGGAGAGACCGGGGAGCTGTTTTTT.

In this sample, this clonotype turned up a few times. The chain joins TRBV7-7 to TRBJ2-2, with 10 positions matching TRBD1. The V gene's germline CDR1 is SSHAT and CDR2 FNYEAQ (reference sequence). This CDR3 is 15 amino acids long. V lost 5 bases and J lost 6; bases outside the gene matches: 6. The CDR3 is CASSMTGGFAGELFF. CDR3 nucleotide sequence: TGTGCCAGCAGCATGACAGGGGGCTTTGCCGGGGAGCTGTTTTTT.

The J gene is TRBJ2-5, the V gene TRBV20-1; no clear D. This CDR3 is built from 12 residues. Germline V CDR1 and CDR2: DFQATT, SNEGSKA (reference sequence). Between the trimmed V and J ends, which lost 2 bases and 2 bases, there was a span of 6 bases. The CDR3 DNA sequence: TGCAGTGCTAGACCCCCTCAAGAGACCCAGTACTTC. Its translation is CSARPPQETQYF.

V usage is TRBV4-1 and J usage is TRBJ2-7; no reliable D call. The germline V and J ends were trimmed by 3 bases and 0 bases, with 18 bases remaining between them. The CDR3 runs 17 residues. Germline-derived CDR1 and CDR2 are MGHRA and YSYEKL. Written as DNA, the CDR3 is TGCGCCAGCAGCCATCCAGGAGTCCAATACGTCTCCTACGAGCAGTACTTC. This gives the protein CASSHPGVQYVSYEQYF.